A single sample is the source of the 22 T cell receptor beta chains below, sequenced in a study of Ad26.COV2.S vaccination and SARS-CoV-2 variants. Here immunoSEQ multiplex PCR was the method, and the copy in TCRdb shows in-frame clones only, minus some. The table shows 250,000 to 300,000 clones, with about 87% occurring only once. Noted treatment: roughly 20 received Ad26.COV2.S at low or high dose, single or two shots; five or six received placebo; per-sample allocation not given. Vaccine and placebo recipients were sampled on day 63 after the first injection. The sequencing used peripheral blood, collected in a trial of Ad26.COV2.S vaccine versus placebo. The receptors here all came from a person between 18 and 60 years old who received the Ad26.COV2.S COVID-19 vaccine or a placebo.

In nucleotides, the CDR3 is TGTGCCAGCAGCCAAGAATATGATAGGCTCCCAGCTTTCTTT. Residues: CASSQEYDRLPAFF. This rearrangement joins TRBV3-1 (or the pseudogene TRBV3-2) to TRBJ1-1; D is uncertain. The germline gives CDR1 LGHDT, CDR2 YNNKEL (reference sequence). The length of the CDR3 is 14 residues. Trimming took 0 bases from V and 10 from J, leaving 15 bases between them.

This rearrangement joins TRBV18 to TRBJ1-4; D is possibly TRBD1 (5 bases). Germline values: CDR1 KGHSH, CDR2 LQKENI. CDR3 length: 15 residues. The V end was cut by 1 base, the J end by 7 bases, with 13 bases between. CDR3 DNA sequence: TGTGCCAGCTCACCACAGGGGCCCGCTAGTGAAAAACTGTTTTTT. It specifies CASSPQGPASEKLFF.

The chain is built from TRBV6-5 and TRBJ2-3; D unclear. Trimming took off 6 bases at V and 6 bases at J, with 16 bases between the two ends. CDR3 length: 14 amino acids. CDR1 is MNHEY and CDR2 is SVGAGI in the germline V gene. The CDR3 spells CASSQTTYGDTQYF. For the CDR3, the DNA is TGTGCCAGCAGCCAAACTACCTATGGTGATACGCAGTATTTT.

This chain connects TRBV3-1 (or the pseudogene TRBV3-2) to TRBJ1-1, with D unresolved. The CDR3 extends over 16 amino acids. Per the germline V gene, CDR1 is LGHDT and CDR2 is YNNKEL (reference sequence). Between the trimmed V and J ends, which lost 2 bases and 1 base, there was a span of 14 bases. The CDR3 DNA reads as TGTGCCAGCAGCCAACTAGGTCGGAGGGCGAACACTGAAGCTTTCTTT. It encodes CASSQLGRRANTEAFF.

CDR3 coding DNA: TGTGCCAGTATTCGGGACAGCGCCAGAACCTCCGGTGGCTACACCTTC. It yields the protein CASIRDSARTSGGYTF. The chain combines TRBV19 with TRBJ1-2; TRBD1 agrees at 7 bases. The V gene's germline CDR1 is LNHDA and CDR2 SQIVND (reference sequence). V lost 7 bases and J lost 7; bases outside the gene matches: 18. The CDR3 has 16 amino acids.

V gene TRBV10-2 combines with J gene TRBJ2-3, with 8 bases that match TRBD1. The J segment lost 1 base and the V segment lost 3 bases, leaving 6 bases of the junction unmatched. The CDR3 length is 16 residues. Germline CDR1 reads WSHSY; CDR2 reads SAAADI. The CDR3 spells CASSDWKQGGTDTQYF. The CDR3 nucleotides read TGCGCCAGCAGTGATTGGAAACAGGGGGGCACAGATACGCAGTATTTT.

This chain connects TRBV11-3 to TRBJ2-2, with D perhaps TRBD2 (5 bases). Germline V gene sequence: CDR1 SGHNT, CDR2 YENEEA. Trimming took 6 bases from V and 2 from J, leaving 16 bases between them. The CDR3 contains 16 residues. The CDR3 is CASSHGLTPNTGELFF. CDR3 nucleotides: TGTGCCAGCAGTCATGGACTTACTCCTAACACCGGGGAGCTGTTTTTT.

The J gene is TRBJ2-7, the V gene TRBV18; D may match TRBD1 or TRBD2 (5 bases each). CDR1 KGHSH and CDR2 LQKENI come from the germline V gene. Trimming cost V 0 bases and J 5 bases, with 14 bases left between them. The CDR3 totals 15 residues. CDR3 in amino acids: CASSPPGRDVNEQYF. CDR3 sequence (DNA): TGTGCCAGCTCACCACCCGGCAGGGACGTGAACGAGCAGTACTTC.

This clone was counted a single time. The chain is built from TRBV6-5 and TRBJ1-4, with 9 bases matching TRBD1. The length of the CDR3 is 15 residues. CDR1 MNHEY and CDR2 SVGAGI come from the germline V gene. V lost 2 bases to trimming and J lost 8 bases; unmatched junction nucleotides: 6. Written as DNA, the CDR3 is TGTGCCAGCAGTTACGGTGGACAGGGGTACGAAAAACTGTTTTTT. The encoded protein is CASSYGGQGYEKLFF.

V is TRBV6-1 and J is TRBJ1-1, with D maybe TRBD1 (6 bases). The CDR3 runs to 15 residues. Germline lookup yields CDR1 MNHNS and CDR2 SASEGT. The V end lost 3 bases, the J end lost 3 bases, and 14 bases lay between the germline ends. The CDR3 here is CASSDSGVGDTEAFF. In DNA form, the CDR3 reads TGTGCCAGCAGTGATTCAGGGGTGGGTGACACTGAAGCTTTCTTT.

Points on this clone: The DNA is omitted, as the CDR3 cannot be located on it reliably, and the CDR3 follows TCRdb's listing. This chain uses TRBV25-1 with TRBJ1-1. The CDR3 numbers 18 amino acids, ends counted. From germline, CDR1 is MGHDK and CDR2 SYGVNS. CDR3 loop: CASSSGQGRFGKNTEAFF.

As to this clone: Other DNA sequences of this sample code for an identical CDR3. The V and J genes are TRBV11-2 and TRBJ1-1; unclear D gene. V was shortened by 1 base and J by 2 bases, with 5 bases between the two germline ends. CDR3 length: 13 amino acids. The germline CDR1 and CDR2 sequences are SGHAT and FQNNGV. The CDR3 spells CASSLVLNTEAFF. CDR3 DNA: TGTGCCAGCAGCTTAGTTCTTAACACTGAAGCTTTCTTT. Complete variable domain (other parts from reference TRBV11-2 and TRBJ1-1): EAGVAQSPRYKIIEKRQSVAFWCNPISGHATLYWYQQILGQGPKLLIQFQNNGVVDDSQLPKDRFSAERLKGVDSTLKIQPAKLEDSAVYLCASSLVLNTEAFFGQGTRLTVV.

The J gene is TRBJ1-1, the V gene TRBV7-2; TRBD1 might be the D (6 bases). The CDR3 has 14 amino acids. Germline V gene sequence: CDR1 SGHTA, CDR2 FQGNSA. Trimming removed 2 bases at V and 5 bases at J, with 12 bases between. CDR3 sequence reads: CASSLSNRATEAFF. The CDR3 nucleotides are TGTGCCAGCAGCTTATCGAACAGGGCAACTGAAGCTTTCTTT.

The V and J genes are TRBV27 and TRBJ1-1; 9 nucleotides align to TRBD1. The junction had 3 bases not matched to a gene; V was cut back by 6 bases and J by 1 base. The CDR3 is 14 residues long. Germline CDR1 reads MNHEY; CDR2 reads SMNVEV (reference sequence). CDR3 protein: CASRRQGGNTEAFF. CDR3 bases: TGTGCCAGCAGGAGACAGGGGGGGAACACTGAAGCTTTCTTT.

The rearrangement links TRBV5-6 to TRBJ2-5; D is ambiguous. The CDR3 covers 14 residues. From germline, CDR1 is SGHDT and CDR2 YYEEEE. V lost 0 bases to trimming and J lost 5 bases, with 11 bases between them. The CDR3 sequence: CASSLGGSFETQYF. The DNA of the CDR3 is TGTGCCAGCAGCTTGGGGGGAAGCTTTGAGACCCAGTACTTC.

The genes are TRBV18 and TRBJ1-1; D remains unclear. Looked up from germline, CDR1 is KGHSH and CDR2 is LQKENI. V was cut by 2 bases and J by 2 bases, with 9 bases left in between. There are 14 residues in the CDR3. The CDR3 DNA is TGTGCCAGCTCACCAGCCAGACCCAACACTGAAGCTTTCTTT. This translates into CASSPARPNTEAFF.

The chain couples TRBV5-1 to TRBJ2-5; 9 nucleotides line up with TRBD1. Germline trimming cut 2 bases from V and 5 bases from J; bases unmatched to any gene: 4. This CDR3 is built from 14 residues. CDR1 is SGHRS and CDR2 is YFSETQ in the germline V gene. This CDR3 reads CASSFTGGVETQYF. The DNA for the CDR3 is TGCGCCAGCAGCTTCACAGGGGGCGTGGAGACCCAGTACTTC.

The V and J genes are TRBV2 and TRBJ2-1, with 7 bases matching TRBD2. The CDR3 has 13 amino acids. Germline lookup yields CDR1 SNHLY and CDR2 FYNNEI. V dropped 8 bases and J dropped 4; count of bases not matched to a gene: 5. The CDR3 reads CASGREAYNEQFF. The CDR3, as DNA: TGTGCCAGCGGCCGGGAGGCGTACAATGAGCAGTTCTTC. The whole variable domain, filled in from reference TRBV2 and TRBJ2-1, reads EPEVTQTPSHQVTQMGQEVILRCVPISNHLYFYWYRQILGQKVEFLVSFYNNEISEKSEIFDDQFSVERPDGSNFTLKIRSTKLEDSAMYFCASGREAYNEQFFGPGTRLTVL.

This clone was counted many times. Other DNA sequences in this specimen translate into the identical CDR3. V gene TRBV15 combines with J gene TRBJ1-5, with D uncertain. This CDR3 has 14 residues. CDR1 is LNHNV, CDR2 YYDKDF, per germline (reference sequence). The V end lost 1 base, the J end lost 3 bases, and 7 bases lay between the germline ends. This chain's CDR3 is CATSRGIFNQPQHF. DNA of the CDR3: TGTGCCACCAGCAGAGGGATATTCAATCAGCCCCAGCATTTT.

V gene TRBV9 combines with J gene TRBJ1-2, with a weak D call TRBD1 (6 bases). In germline, CDR1 is SGDLS, CDR2 YYNGEE. Trimming took 0 bases from V and 4 from J, leaving 13 bases between them. The CDR3 consists of 15 residues. The CDR3 region is CASSVEDSGLYGYTF. The CDR3 DNA is TGTGCCAGCAGCGTAGAGGACAGCGGACTCTATGGCTACACCTTC.

The chain carries TRBV5-1 and TRBJ2-1; D call uncertain. CDR3 length equals 15 residues. V shed 0 bases and J shed 3 bases, with 10 bases lying between them. Germline V gene data show CDR1 as SGHRS and CDR2 as YFSETQ. This chain's CDR3 is CASSLVQDVYNEQFF. CDR3 nucleotide sequence: TGCGCCAGCAGCTTGGTCCAGGATGTCTACAATGAGCAGTTCTTC.

This clone was seen once. The V call is TRBV29-1, the J call TRBJ1-1; D ambiguous. CDR1 and CDR2 from the germline V gene are SQVTM and ANQGSEA. Trimming took 3 bases from V and 8 from J, leaving 4 bases between them. The CDR3 runs 9 residues. CDR3 amino acids: CSVEKEAFF. CDR3 bases: TGCAGCGTTGAGAAGGAAGCTTTCTTT.